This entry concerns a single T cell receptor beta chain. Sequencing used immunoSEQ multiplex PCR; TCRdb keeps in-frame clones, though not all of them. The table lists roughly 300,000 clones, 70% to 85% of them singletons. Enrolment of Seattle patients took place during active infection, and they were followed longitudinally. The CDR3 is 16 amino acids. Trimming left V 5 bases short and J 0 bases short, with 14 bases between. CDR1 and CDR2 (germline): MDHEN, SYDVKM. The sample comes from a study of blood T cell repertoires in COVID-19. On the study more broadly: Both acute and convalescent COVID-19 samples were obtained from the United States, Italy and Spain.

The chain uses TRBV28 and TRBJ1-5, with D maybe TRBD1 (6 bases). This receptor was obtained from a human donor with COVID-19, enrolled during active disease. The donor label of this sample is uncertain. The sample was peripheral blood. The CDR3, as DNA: TGTGCCAGCAGTCCTGGGGGCCGGGATAGCAATCAGCCCCAGCATTTT. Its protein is CASSPGGRDSNQPQHF.